This note documents a single T cell receptor (beta chain) sequence. This sample stems from a study of T-cell reconstitution after alpha-beta-depleted transplantation in children. Per the germline V gene, CDR1 is MNHEY and CDR2 is SMNVEV (reference sequence). V lost 10 bases, J lost 7 bases, and 12 bases stayed unmatched. The CDR3 extends over 14 amino acids. Preparation of the TCRbeta library involved a method that used unique molecular identifiers. Each CDR3 protein gets one entry after TCRdb re-called the PCR reads with MiXCR. The sample has 450,000 to 600,000 distinct CDR3 sequences; 30% to 35% are singletons.

This specimen consisted of PBMCs from the stem cell graft donor, obtained from the stem cell graft. The chain uses TRBV27 and TRBJ2-2; 7 bases align to TRBD2. The receptor was isolated from a human donor who donated a stem cell graft to a child with aplastic anemia. CDR3 region: CATSAAGVLGELFF. The CDR3 nucleotides read TGTGCCACTTCTGCGGCGGGGGTCCTCGGGGAGCTGTTTTTT.